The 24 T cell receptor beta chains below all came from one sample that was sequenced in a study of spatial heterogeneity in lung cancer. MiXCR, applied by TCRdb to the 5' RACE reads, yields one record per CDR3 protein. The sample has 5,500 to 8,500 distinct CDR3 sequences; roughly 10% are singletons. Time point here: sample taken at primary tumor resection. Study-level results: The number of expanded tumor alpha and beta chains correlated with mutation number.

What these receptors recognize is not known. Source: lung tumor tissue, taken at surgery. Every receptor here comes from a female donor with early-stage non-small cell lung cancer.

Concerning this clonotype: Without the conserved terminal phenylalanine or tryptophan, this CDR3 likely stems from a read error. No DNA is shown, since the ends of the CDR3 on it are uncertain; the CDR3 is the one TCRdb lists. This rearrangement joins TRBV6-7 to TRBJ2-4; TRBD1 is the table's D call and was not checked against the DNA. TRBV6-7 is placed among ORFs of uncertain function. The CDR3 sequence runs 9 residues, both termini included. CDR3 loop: CANTRTAII.

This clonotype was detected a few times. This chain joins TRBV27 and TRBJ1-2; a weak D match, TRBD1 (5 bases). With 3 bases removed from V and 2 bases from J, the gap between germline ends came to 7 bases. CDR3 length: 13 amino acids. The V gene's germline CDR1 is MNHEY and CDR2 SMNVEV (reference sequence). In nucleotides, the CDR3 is TGTGCCAGCAGTTTTGGGGGGAACTATGGCTACACCTTC. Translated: CASSFGGNYGYTF.

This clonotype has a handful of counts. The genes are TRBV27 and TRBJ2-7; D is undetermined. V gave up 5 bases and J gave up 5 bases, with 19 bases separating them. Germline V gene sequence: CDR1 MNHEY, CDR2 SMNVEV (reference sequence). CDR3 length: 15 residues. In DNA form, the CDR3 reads TGTGCCAGCAGTCCGTTGGATGCCGCAGGCCACGAGCAGTACTTC. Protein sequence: CASSPLDAAGHEQYF.

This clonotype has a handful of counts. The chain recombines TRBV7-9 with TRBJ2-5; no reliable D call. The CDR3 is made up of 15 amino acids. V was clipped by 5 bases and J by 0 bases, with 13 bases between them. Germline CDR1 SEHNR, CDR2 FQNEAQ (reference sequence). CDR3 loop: CASSGLAGYQETQYF. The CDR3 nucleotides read TGTGCCAGCAGCGGGTTAGCTGGGTACCAAGAGACCCAGTACTTC.

For the CDR3, the DNA is TGTGCCAGCAGCTTCGGACCTCACGCGGTGGCTAATGAAAAACTGTTTTTT. Translated: CASSFGPHAVANEKLFF. J is TRBJ1-4 and V is TRBV6-5; no definite D call. V lost 6 bases and J 3 bases, leaving 20 bases between the germline ends. CDR1 is MNHEY, CDR2 SVGAGI, per germline. This CDR3 is built from 17 residues.

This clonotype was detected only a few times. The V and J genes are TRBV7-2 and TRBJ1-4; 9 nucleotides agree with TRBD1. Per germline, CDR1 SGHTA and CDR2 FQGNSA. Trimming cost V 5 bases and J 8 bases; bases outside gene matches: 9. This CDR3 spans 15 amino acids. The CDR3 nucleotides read TGTGCCAGCAGCCTTCCGGGACAGGGTGGGGAAAAACTGTTTTTT. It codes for CASSLPGQGGEKLFF.

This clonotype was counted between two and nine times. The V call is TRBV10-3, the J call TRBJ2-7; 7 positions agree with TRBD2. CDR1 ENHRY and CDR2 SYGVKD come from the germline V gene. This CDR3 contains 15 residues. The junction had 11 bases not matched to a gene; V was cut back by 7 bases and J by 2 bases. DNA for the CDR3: TGTGCCATCAACCCAGGCGGCGGGGGTACCTACGAGCAGTACTTC. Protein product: CAINPGGGGTYEQYF.

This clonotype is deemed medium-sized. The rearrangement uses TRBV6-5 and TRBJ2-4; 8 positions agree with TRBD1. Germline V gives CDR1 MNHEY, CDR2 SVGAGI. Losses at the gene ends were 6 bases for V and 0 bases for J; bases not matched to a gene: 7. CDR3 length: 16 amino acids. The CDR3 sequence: CASSWTGIEAKNIQYF. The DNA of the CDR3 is TGTGCCAGCAGCTGGACAGGGATTGAAGCCAAAAACATTCAGTACTTC.

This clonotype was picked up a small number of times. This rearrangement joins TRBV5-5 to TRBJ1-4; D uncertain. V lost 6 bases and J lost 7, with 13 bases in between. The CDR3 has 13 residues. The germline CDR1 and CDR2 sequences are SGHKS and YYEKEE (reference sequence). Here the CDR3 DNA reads TGTGCCAGCATCCTTTGGAACACTGAAAAACTGTTTTTT. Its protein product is CASILWNTEKLFF.

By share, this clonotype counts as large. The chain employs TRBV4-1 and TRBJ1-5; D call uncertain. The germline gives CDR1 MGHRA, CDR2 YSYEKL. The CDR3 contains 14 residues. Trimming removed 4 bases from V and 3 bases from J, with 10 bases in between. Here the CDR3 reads CASSPGRDNQPQHF. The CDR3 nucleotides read TGCGCCAGCAGCCCAGGACGGGACAATCAGCCCCAGCATTTT.

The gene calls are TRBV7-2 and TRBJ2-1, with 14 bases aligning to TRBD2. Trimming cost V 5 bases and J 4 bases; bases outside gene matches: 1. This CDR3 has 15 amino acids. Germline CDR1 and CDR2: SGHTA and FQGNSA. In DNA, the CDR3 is TGTGCCAGCAGCGGGACTAGCGGGGGATACAATGAGCAGTTCTTC. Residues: CASSGTSGGYNEQFF.

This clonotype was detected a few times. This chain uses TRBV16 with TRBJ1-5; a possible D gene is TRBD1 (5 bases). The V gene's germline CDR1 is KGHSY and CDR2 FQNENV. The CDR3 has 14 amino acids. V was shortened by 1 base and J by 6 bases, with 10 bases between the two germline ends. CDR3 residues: CASSQFRAGQPQHF. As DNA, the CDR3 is TGTGCCAGCAGCCAATTCAGGGCGGGTCAGCCCCAGCATTTT.

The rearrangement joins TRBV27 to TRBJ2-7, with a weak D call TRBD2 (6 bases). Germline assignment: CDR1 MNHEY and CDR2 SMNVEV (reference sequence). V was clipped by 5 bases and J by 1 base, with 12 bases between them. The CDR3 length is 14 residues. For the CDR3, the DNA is TGTGCCAGCAGTCGCGGACTATCTTCCTACGAGCAGTACTTC. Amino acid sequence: CASSRGLSSYEQYF.

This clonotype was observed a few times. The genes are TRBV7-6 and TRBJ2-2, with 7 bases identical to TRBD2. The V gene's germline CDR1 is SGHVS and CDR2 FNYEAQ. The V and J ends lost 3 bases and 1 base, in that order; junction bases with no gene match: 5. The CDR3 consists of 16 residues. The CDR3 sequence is CASSFRAGWNTGELFF. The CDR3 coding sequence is TGTGCCAGCAGCTTTCGAGCGGGGTGGAACACCGGGGAGCTGTTTTTT.

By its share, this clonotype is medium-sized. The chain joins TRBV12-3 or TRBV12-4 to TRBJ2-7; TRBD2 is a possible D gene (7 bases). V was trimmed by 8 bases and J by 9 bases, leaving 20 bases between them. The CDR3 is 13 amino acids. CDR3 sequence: CASGHLGGGGQYF. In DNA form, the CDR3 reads TGTGCCAGCGGCCACTTGGGGGGCGGGGGGCAGTACTTC.

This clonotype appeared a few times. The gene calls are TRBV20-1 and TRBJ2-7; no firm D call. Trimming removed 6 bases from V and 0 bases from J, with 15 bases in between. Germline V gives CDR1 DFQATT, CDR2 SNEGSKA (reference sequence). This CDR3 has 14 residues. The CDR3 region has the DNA TGCAGTGCCCGCAGCAACACCGGCTCCTACGAGCAGTACTTC. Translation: CSARSNTGSYEQYF.

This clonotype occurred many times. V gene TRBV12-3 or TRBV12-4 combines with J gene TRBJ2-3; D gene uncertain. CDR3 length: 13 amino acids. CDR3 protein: CATKDGSTDTQYF. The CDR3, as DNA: TGTGCTACAAAGGACGGAAGCACAGATACGCAGTATTTT.

CDR3 in DNA: TGCAGCGTTCCAAGGGGCGGGGAGCTGTTTTTT. It yields the protein CSVPRGGELFF. The rearrangement links TRBV29-1 to TRBJ2-2, with a tentative D call TRBD1 (5 bases). The CDR3 length is 11 residues. Trimming cost V 5 bases and J 7 bases, with 8 bases left between them. Per the germline V gene, CDR1 is SQVTM and CDR2 is ANQGSEA.

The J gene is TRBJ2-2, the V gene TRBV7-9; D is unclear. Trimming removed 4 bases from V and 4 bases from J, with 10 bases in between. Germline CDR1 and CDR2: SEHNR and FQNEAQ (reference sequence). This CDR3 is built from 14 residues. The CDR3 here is CASSSWVFTGELFF. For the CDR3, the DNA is TGTGCCAGCAGCTCGTGGGTGTTCACCGGGGAGCTGTTTTTT.

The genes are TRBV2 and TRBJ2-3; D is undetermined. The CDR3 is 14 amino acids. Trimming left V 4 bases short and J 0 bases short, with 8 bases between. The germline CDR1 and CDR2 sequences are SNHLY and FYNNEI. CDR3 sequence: CASSGPLSTDTQYF. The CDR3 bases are TGTGCCAGCAGTGGACCTCTTAGCACAGATACGCAGTATTTT.

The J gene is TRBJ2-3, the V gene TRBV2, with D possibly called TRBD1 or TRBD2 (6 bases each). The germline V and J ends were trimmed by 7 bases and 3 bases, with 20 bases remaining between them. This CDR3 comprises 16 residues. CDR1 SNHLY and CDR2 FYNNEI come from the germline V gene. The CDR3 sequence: CASKRGRGGLTDTQYF. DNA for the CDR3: TGTGCCAGCAAGCGCGGCCGAGGGGGACTTACAGATACGCAGTATTTT.

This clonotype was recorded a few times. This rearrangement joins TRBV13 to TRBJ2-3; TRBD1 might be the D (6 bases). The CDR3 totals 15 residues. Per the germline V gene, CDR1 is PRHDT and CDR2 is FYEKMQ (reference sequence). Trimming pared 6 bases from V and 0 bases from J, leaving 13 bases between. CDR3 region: CASRDTGKSTDTQYF. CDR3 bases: TGTGCCAGCAGAGACACAGGGAAAAGCACAGATACGCAGTATTTT.

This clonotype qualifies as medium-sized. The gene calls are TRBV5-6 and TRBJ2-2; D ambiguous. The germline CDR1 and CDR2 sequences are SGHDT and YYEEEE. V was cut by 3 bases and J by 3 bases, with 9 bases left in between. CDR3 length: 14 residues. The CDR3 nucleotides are TGTGCCAGCAGCTATCGGACCCACACCGGGGAGCTGTTTTTT. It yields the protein CASSYRTHTGELFF.

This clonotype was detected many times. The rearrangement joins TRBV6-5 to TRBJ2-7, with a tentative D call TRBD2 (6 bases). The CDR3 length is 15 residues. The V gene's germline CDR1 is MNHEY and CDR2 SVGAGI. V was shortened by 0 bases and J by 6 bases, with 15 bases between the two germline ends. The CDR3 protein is CASSYSSWGEVEQYF. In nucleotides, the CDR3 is TGTGCCAGCAGTTACTCGTCTTGGGGGGAAGTCGAGCAGTACTTC.